A selection of T cell receptor beta chains follows, all from one sample in a study of blood T cells in healthy people across ages. TCRdb reprocessed the 5' RACE reads with MiXCR, giving one entry per CDR3 protein. Seen here are 1.2 million to 1.5 million distinct CDR3 sequences, approximately 42% observed once, and the top ten hold 7.9%. The sequenced sample was blood. These receptors were obtained from a woman aged 18-30 years in good health. Each CDR3 is given with its conserved first and last residue. A D gene is named only where the DNA matches it firmly. Some rows have no size entry. The others give once, few or many, or a class for an expanded clone.

cdr3_aa	cdr3_nt	clone_size	cdr3_length	d_call	v_call	j_call
CASSLAGIVNTEAFF	TGTGCCAGCAGCTTAGCCGGGATCGTGAACACTGAAGCTTTCTTT	NA	15	NA	TRBV7-9	TRBJ1-1
CASSLAQGYGYTF	TGTGCCAGCAGCTTAGCCCAGGGCTATGGCTACACCTTC	few	13	NA	TRBV11-2	TRBJ1-2
CSASVTSGQETQYF	TGCAGTGCTTCAGTTACTAGCGGACAAGAGACCCAGTACTTC	NA	14	TRBD2	TRBV20-1	TRBJ2-5
CASSLGLSSYYTF	TGTGCCAGCAGCTTAGGACTTAGTTCATACTACACCTTC	NA	13	NA	TRBV7-9	TRBJ1-2
CASSDGALGADTQYF	TGTGCCAGCAGTGACGGCGCCCTGGGGGCAGATACGCAGTATTTT	NA	15	NA	TRBV6-4	TRBJ2-3
CASSEGELSSTEQFF	TGTGCCAGCAGTGAAGGGGAACTTTCATCTACCGAGCAGTTCTTC	NA	15	NA	TRBV6-4	TRBJ2-1
CANSLGQRMISEQFF	TGTGCCAACAGCTTAGGTCAGCGGATGATCAGTGAGCAGTTCTTC	NA	15	NA	TRBV7-9	TRBJ2-1
CSVEGTAQETQYF	TGCAGCGTTGAGGGGACAGCCCAAGAGACCCAGTACTTC	few	13	TRBD1	TRBV29-1	TRBJ2-5
CSARDLGAYPVGYEQYF	TGCAGTGCTAGAGATTTGGGGGCCTACCCTGTTGGTTACGAGCAGTACTTC	NA	17	NA	TRBV20-1	TRBJ2-7
CASSPNSPDTQYF	TGTGCCAGCAGCCCGAACAGCCCAGATACGCAGTATTTT	few	13	NA	TRBV9	TRBJ2-3
CSVLNSGTGKNTEAFF	TGCAGTGTCCTGAACTCCGGGACAGGGAAGAACACTGAAGCTTTCTTT	few	16	TRBD1	TRBV20-1	TRBJ1-1
CASGPGGLAGFGELFF	TGTGCCAGCGGGCCTGGTGGGCTAGCGGGATTTGGGGAGCTGTTTTTT	once	16	TRBD2	TRBV7-2	TRBJ2-2
CASSTGGRNEQYF	TGTGCCAGCAGTACAGGGGGAAGAAACGAGCAGTACTTC	NA	13	TRBD1	TRBV2	TRBJ2-7
CASSRTSGVGNIQYF	TGTGCCAGCAGCCGAACTAGCGGGGTGGGAAACATTCAGTACTTC	few	15	TRBD2	TRBV7-6	TRBJ2-4
CASSAGPYEQYF	TGTGCCAGCAGTGCCGGTCCGTACGAGCAGTACTTC	NA	12	NA	TRBV12-3/TRBV12-4	TRBJ2-7
CATSRDPSYNEQFF	TGTGCCACCAGCAGGGATCCTAGCTACAATGAGCAGTTCTTC	NA	14	NA	TRBV15	TRBJ2-1
CASSEGERTPLHF	TGTGCCAGCAGTGAGGGGGAGAGGACACCCCTCCACTTT	NA	13	NA	TRBV25-1	TRBJ1-6
CASSLVGGSNEQFF	TGTGCCAGCAGCTTAGTGGGAGGAAGCAATGAGCAGTTCTTC	NA	14	NA	TRBV7-2	TRBJ2-1
CASSITILYQETQYF	TGTGCCAGTAGTATAACTATCCTCTACCAAGAGACCCAGTACTTC	NA	15	NA	TRBV19	TRBJ2-5
CASSQRRAGRYEQYF	TGCGCCAGCAGCCAGAGGCGAGCGGGACGGTACGAGCAGTACTTC	NA	15	TRBD2	TRBV4-1	TRBJ2-7
CASSPGGQVADTQYF	TGTGCCAGCAGCCCCGGCGGACAGGTGGCAGATACGCAGTATTTT	few	15	TRBD1	TRBV7-9	TRBJ2-3
CATSQTGSYEQYF	TGTGCCACCAGCCAGACAGGGTCCTACGAGCAGTACTTC	NA	13	TRBD1	TRBV24-1	TRBJ2-7
CSAGLAGHRPPEQYF	TGCAGTGCGGGCTTAGCGGGCCACAGACCCCCCGAGCAGTACTTC	NA	15	TRBD2	TRBV20-1	TRBJ2-7